This T cell receptor beta chain was sequenced in a study of shared clonotypes between healthy human individuals. Genomic DNA of each subset was evenly split across several immunoSEQ plates. Measured with immunoSEQ multiplex PCR; TCRdb has only the in-frame clones, and not every one. The table shows approximately 1.4 million clones, with under 99% occurring only once. The CDR3 contains 22 residues. CDR1 and CDR2 from the germline V gene are MGHRA and YSYEKL. The trim removed 1 base at V and 4 bases at J, leaving 22 bases unmatched. The chain links TRBV4-1 to TRBJ2-3; 11 nucleotides line up with TRBD2. Material for sequencing was naive CD4+ T cells sorted from blood. The subset here: CD45RA+ positively selected. This clonotype was sampled from a man aged 25 to 45 in good health. Here the CDR3 DNA reads TGCGCCAGCAGCCAAGCCTCCCTGCGGGTAGCGGGAGGGCGGGTGGTGCCAGATACGCAGTATTTT. Translated, it gives CASSQASLRVAGGRVVPDTQYF.